This T cell receptor beta chain was recovered during a study of T cells in Graves' hyperthyroidism and ophthalmopathy. Regions amplified from RNA transcripts were the TCR beta CDR3 regions. The study used the HTBI primer set for a first-round RT-PCR of the TCR CDR3. TCRdb analysed the multiplex PCR reads with MiXCR anew, one entry per CDR3 protein. Of hundreds of thousands of distinct CDR3 sequences listed, roughly 15% were seen once; the top ten hold about 12%. This clonotype was observed at least ten times. The CDR3 consists of 13 residues. V was shortened by 1 base and J by 6 bases, with 11 bases between the two germline ends. Germline loops: CDR1 DFQATT, CDR2 SNEGSKA (reference sequence).

The chain combines TRBV20-1 with TRBJ2-3, with D tentatively TRBD2 (5 bases). Sequences were obtained from blood. The receptor was isolated from a woman between 45 and 60 years old with Graves' ophthalmopathy. The CDR3 sequence is CSARVSGSDTQYF. CDR3 bases: TGCAGTGCTAGAGTGTCGGGGTCCGATACGCAGTATTTT.